This TCR beta chain comes out of a study of T-cell memory formation after mild COVID-19. General study results and limits: The study found contracting CD4+ clones mainly in CM and EM and contracting CD8+ clones in EMRA.

TCRdb fed the 5' RACE reads into MiXCR, producing one record per CDR3 protein. This repertoire shows more than 250,000 distinct CDR3 sequences, roughly 18% found once; its top ten account for more than 20%. Remarks on this clonotype: Antigen: not known.

The sequence was obtained from a man aged 18 to 29 who had mild COVID-19 (a few samples of this study predate the infection). Cell type and time point are not known. The specimen was PBMCs or a T cell subset sorted from them (not recorded which).

CDR3 protein: CASSQDRQGRGWNTIYF. The CDR3 region has the DNA TGCGCCAGCAGCCAAGATCGTCAAGGACGCGGGTGGAACACCATATATTTT. The chain combines TRBV4-1 with TRBJ1-3, with D uncertain. The CDR3 is 17 residues long. V lost 0 bases and J lost 7, with 19 bases in between. Germline CDR1 MGHRA, CDR2 YSYEKL.